This T cell receptor beta chain was captured in a study of blood T cell repertoires in COVID-19. Trimming pared 3 bases from V and 5 bases from J, leaving 4 bases between. From germline, CDR1 is SGHTA and CDR2 FQGNSA. CDR3 length equals 11 residues. Concerning this clone: This sample includes further DNA sequences coding for the same CDR3.

Sequenced by immunoSEQ multiplex PCR; TCRdb stores in-frame clones only, minus some. Of 200,000 or so clones detected, 70% to 90% appear once; the ten largest clones hold around 3.1%. The sample taken for sequencing was peripheral blood. This rearrangement joins TRBV7-2 to TRBJ2-5; D gene uncertain. This TCR was recovered from a man aged 55 to 70 with acute or convalescent COVID-19. CDR3 DNA sequence: TGTGCCAGCAGCTTCCGGGAGACCCAGTACTTC. It codes for CASSFRETQYF.